This T cell receptor (beta chain) appears in the sequencing data of a study of spatial heterogeneity in lung cancer. Study-level background: Compared with alpha-chain sequences, beta-chain sequences were consistently detected in greater numbers.

Carried by each TCR cDNA molecule was a unique molecular identifier. TCRdb independently ran MiXCR on the 5' RACE reads; one entry per CDR3 protein. The sample lists thousands of distinct CDR3 sequences, around 19% occurring once. The germline V gene has CDR1 SGHTA and CDR2 FQGTGA. Trimming shortened V by 5 bases and J by 3 bases, and 15 bases separated the two germline ends. CDR3 size: 15 residues. Time point: sample taken at primary tumor resection. Sequencing of whole RNA from tumor, nontumor lung or frozen PBMC involved no sorting. The V and J genes are TRBV7-3 and TRBJ2-3; D is ambiguous. This sample comprised normal lung tissue next to the tumor, obtained at surgery. This receptor was taken from a male donor with early-stage non-small cell lung cancer. This CDR3 reads CASSPQPLGTDTQYF. In nucleotides, the CDR3 is TGTGCCAGCAGCCCCCAGCCCCTCGGGACAGATACGCAGTATTTT.